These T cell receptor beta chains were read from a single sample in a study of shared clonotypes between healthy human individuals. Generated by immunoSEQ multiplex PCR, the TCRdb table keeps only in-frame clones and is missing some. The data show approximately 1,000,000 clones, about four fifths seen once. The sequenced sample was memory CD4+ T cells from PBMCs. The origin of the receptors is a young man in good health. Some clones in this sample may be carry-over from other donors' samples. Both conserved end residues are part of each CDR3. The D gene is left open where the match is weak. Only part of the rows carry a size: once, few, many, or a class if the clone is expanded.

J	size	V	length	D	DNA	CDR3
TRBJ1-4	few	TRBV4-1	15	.	TGCGCCAGCAGCCAAGGGGCTACAGGTGTGGAAAAACTGTTTTTT	CASSQGATGVEKLFF
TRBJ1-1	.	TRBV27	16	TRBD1	TGTGCCAGCAGTTTCGGGACGCAGGGGGTAAACACTGAAGCTTTCTTT	CASSFGTQGVNTEAFF
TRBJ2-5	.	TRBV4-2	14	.	TGTGCCAGCAGCCTGCAGTGGGCGGGGGAGACCCAGTACTTC	CASSLQWAGETQYF
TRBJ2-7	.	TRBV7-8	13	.	TGTGCCAGCAGCTTAGGGAGAGGAAATGCGCAGTACTTC	CASSLGRGNAQYF
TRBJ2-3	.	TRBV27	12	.	TGTGCCAGCAGTCCCCCGGGAAATACGCAGTATTTT	CASSPPGNTQYF
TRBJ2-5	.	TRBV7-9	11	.	TGTGCCAGCAGCTTGTTTCTGGCCCAGTACTTC	CASSLFLAQYF
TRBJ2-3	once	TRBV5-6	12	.	TGTGCCAGCAGCTTTGGCCCACGTTGGCAGTATTTT	CASSFGPRWQYF
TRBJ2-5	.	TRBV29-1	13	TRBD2	TGCAGCGTGCACAGGCTAGCGGAAGAGACCCAGTACTTC	CSVHRLAEETQYF
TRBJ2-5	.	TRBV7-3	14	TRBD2	TGTGCCAGCAGCTCCAGCGGGAGTTTTGAGACCCAGTACTTC	CASSSSGSFETQYF
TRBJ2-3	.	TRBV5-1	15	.	TGCGCCAGCAGCTTGGCCGGGACAAGCACAGATACGCAGTATTTT	CASSLAGTSTDTQYF
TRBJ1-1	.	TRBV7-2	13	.	TGTGCCAGCAGCCCGTACAGGGCAGGTATAGCTTTCTTT	CASSPYRAGIAFF
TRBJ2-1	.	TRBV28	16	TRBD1	TGTGCCAGCAGTTCAACAGGGACAGTTCCCTACAATGAGCAGTTCTTC	CASSSTGTVPYNEQFF
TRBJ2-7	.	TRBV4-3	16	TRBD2	TGCGCCAGCAGCCAAGCCCTAGCGGGAGGGGGTTACGAGCAGTACTTC	CASSQALAGGGYEQYF
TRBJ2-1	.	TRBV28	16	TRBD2	TGTGCCAGCATGGGGCGGGAGGGTAGCTCCTACAATGAGCAGTTCTTC	CASMGREGSSYNEQFF
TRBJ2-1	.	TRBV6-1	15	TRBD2	TGTGCCAGCGACGAAAGGACTAGCGGATACAATGAGCAGTTCTTC	CASDERTSGYNEQFF
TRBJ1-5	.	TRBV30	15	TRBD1	TGTGCCTGGAGTCTTGACAGGGGCTTTAATCAGCCCCAGCATTTT	CAWSLDRGFNQPQHF
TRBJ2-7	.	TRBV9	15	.	TGTGCCAGCAGCGCCGTGGGGGGAGCCACCTACGAGCAGTACTTC	CASSAVGGATYEQYF
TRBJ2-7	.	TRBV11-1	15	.	TGTGCCAGCAGCTTAGCGGTCGCAGGGGCCTACGAGCAGTACTTC	CASSLAVAGAYEQYF
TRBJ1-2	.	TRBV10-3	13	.	TGTGCCATCACCCGACAGGAGGACTATGGCTACACCTTC	CAITRQEDYGYTF
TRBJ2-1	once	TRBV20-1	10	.	TGCAGTGCTAGTGTGGGTGAGCAGTTCTTC	CSASVGEQFF
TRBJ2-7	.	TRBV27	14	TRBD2	TGTGCCAGCAGGCCGCTAGCGGGAGGCAACGAGCAGTACTTC	CASRPLAGGNEQYF
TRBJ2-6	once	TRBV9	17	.	TGTGCCAGCAGCACCGGACAGCGCAAGACTGGGGCCAACGTCCTGACTTTC	CASSTGQRKTGANVLTF
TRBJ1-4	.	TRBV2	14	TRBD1	TGTGCCAGCACCCGAGGACAGGGACGAGAAAAACTGTTTTTT	CASTRGQGREKLFF
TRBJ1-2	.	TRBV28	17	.	TGTGCCCGCGCCCGATCGGGGTTAGGGAGGGTCGGCTATGGCTACACCTTC	CARARSGLGRVGYGYTF
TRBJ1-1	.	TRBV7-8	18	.	TGTGCCAGCAGCAAACACCCCAGGGGCCGGGCCTGGGGAACTGAAGCTTTCTTT	CASSKHPRGRAWGTEAFF
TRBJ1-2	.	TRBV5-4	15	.	TGTGCCAGCAGCACCTATGGGGGGAACTCCTATGGCTACACCTTC	CASSTYGGNSYGYTF
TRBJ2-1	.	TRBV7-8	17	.	TGTGCCAGCAGCTTAGTATTTGGGAGCGTCTCCTACAATGAGCAGTTCTTC	CASSLVFGSVSYNEQFF
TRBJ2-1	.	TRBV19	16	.	TGTGCCAGTAGTCGGGGACTCTTGAGCTCCTACAATGAGCAGTTCTTC	CASSRGLLSSYNEQFF
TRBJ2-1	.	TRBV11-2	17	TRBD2	TGTGCCAGCAGAATCCCCAGGCTAGCGGGAGGAAGAGATGAGCAGTTCTTC	CASRIPRLAGGRDEQFF